This entry features one TCR beta chain sequence. The target of this receptor is not known. The input lacks base qualities; no much larger clone sits a single base away. The data belong to a study of a mutant IDH1 vaccine in newly diagnosed glioma (dated by TCRdb to the early 2020s). Study-wide context: Patients received eight vaccinations in weeks 1, 3, 5, 7, 11, 15, 19 and 23, corresponding to visits V03 through V10. Longitudinal TCRB deep sequencing was done for 20 to 25 treated patients, wherever samples were available for exploratory analyses. Of the 32 patients who were treated, about 62% were male and approximately 40% were female, and the mean age was approximately 40 years. In the chemotherapy-containing groups, vaccination started alongside temozolomide cycles, whereas in patients who had radiotherapy alone it started 4-6 weeks after radiotherapy. Prior to enrollment, patients had been given standard therapy consisting of radiotherapy alone, temozolomide alone, or radiochemotherapy with temozolomide, with the combination given to most patients. Peripheral blood was collected at six visits: V03 (baseline), V05, V07, V10, V12 and V13.

On the study overall, not on this receptor specifically: Availability determined which PBMC samples were chosen for TCRB deep sequencing. Pseudoprogression seemed to be unrelated to changes in the top peripheral T cell clonotypes found by TCRB sequencing. Vaccine-induced immune responses across multiple MHC alleles were detected in approximately 94% of patients. The authors noted that analyses of patient blood samples could not be reproduced because of sample limitations.

The time point label on this specimen signifies: week 5, during vaccination. Every vaccine dose consisted of 300 ug of a 20-mer mutant IDH1 peptide in Montanide, administered subcutaneously together with topical imiquimod. The donors had newly diagnosed IDH1-mutant astrocytomas of WHO grade 3 or 4 that showed loss of nuclear ATRX. The samples were drawn from NOA16, a multicentre, single-arm, open-label phase I trial in Germany that tested a mutant IDH1 peptide vaccine in humans for the first time. Genomic DNA for TCRB sequencing was isolated from EDTA blood with the DNeasy Blood and Tissue Kit. CDR1 WSHSY and CDR2 SAAADI were looked up in the germline V gene. Inclusive of the bounding cysteine and phenylalanine, the CDR3 is 14 residues long. Of all the DNA, just the CDR3 is kept, 42 bases in frame from base 1. V loses 0 bases of germline sequence and J loses 3 bases, and the interval between the two ends is 6 bases.

The library was made by the immunoSEQ multiplex PCR assay. Following the manufacturer's protocol, the hsTCRB Kit was used to amplify rearranged TCR beta chain sequences. An Illumina MiSeq was used to sequence the TCRB libraries. The published analysis was carried out like this. The kit vendor's proprietary platform handled demultiplexing, trimming and gene mapping. TCRdb obtained this table from immuneACCESS and retained in-frame rearrangements with V and J assigned. These tables miss some clones; where compared with another copy, unresolved V genes account for less than half of the shortfall, and the remainder is unexplained. V and J calls plus clone size are reproduced from that table; the DNA served to infer D and trimming. Recorded for this sample are around 50,000 clones; 70% to 90% of them occurred a single time. The ten largest clones take up about 4.6% of the sample.

This TCR was recovered from a woman between 40 and 55 years old with glioma. This chain joins TRBV10-2 to TRBJ1-5, with the identity of the D gene unclear. This specimen was PBMCs, taken from a glioma patient whose treatment included an IDH1 peptide vaccine. The CDR3 region: CASSESNVNQPQHF. Here is the DNA: TGCGCCAGCAGTGAGTCAAATGTCAATCAGCCCCAGCATTTT.